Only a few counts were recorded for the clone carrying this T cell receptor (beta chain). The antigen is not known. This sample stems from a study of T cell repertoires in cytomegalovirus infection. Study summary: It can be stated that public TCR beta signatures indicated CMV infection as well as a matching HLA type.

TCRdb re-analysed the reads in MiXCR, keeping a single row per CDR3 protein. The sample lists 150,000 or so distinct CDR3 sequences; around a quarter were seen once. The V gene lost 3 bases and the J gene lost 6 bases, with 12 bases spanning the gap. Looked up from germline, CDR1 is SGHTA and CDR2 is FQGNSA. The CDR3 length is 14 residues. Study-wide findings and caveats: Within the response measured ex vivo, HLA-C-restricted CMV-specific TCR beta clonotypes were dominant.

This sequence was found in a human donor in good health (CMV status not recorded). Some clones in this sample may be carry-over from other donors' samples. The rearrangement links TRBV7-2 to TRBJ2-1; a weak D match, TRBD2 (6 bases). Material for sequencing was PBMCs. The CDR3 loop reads CASSLVERANEQFF. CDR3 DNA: TGTGCCAGCAGCTTGGTCGAGCGGGCCAATGAGCAGTTCTTC.